The clone carrying this T cell receptor (beta chain) was detected ten times or more. Its antigen is not identified. This entry comes from a study of blood T cells in healthy people across ages. Study-level findings and limits: Unknown CMV status may confound age-related changes in expanded clones.

From germline, CDR1 is SGHTA and CDR2 FQGNSA. This CDR3 has 13 residues. The V and J ends lost 3 bases and 5 bases respectively, with 10 bases between them. In terms of origin and age, donors were healthy Caucasian individuals from Russia aged roughly 6 to 95. A sample-barcoded 5' primer and a J-beta primer mix were used in a second PCR of roughly 6 to 11 cycles. TCRdb re-derived calls from the 5' RACE reads in MiXCR, one entry per CDR3 protein. The sample carries 710,000 or so distinct CDR3 sequences, less than 40% recorded once. What was sequenced was blood. The chain is built from TRBV7-2 and TRBJ1-1; D is possibly TRBD1 (5 bases). The receptor was derived from a woman of 80 years or more in good health. CDR3 in amino acids: CASSFGAGTEAFF. The CDR3 DNA is TGTGCCAGCAGCTTCGGGGCAGGGACTGAAGCTTTCTTT.